These 4 T cell receptor beta chains came from one sample sequenced in a study of CD8+CD57+ T cells in acquired aplastic anemia (dated by TCRdb to 2016 to 2019). Patients chosen for sequencing had shown expansion of CD8+CD57+ cells by flow cytometry. Sequencing used an Illumina HiSeq 2000. Profiling of TCR beta VDJ combinations and CDR3 sequences used genomic DNA as the template. Through fastp at Q25 and MiXCR, TCRdb rebuilt clones from the public reads, retaining in-frame beta chains. Every entry covers one CDR3 protein and lists the most common genes and DNA from its rows. In this sample the table shows hundreds of thousands of distinct CDR3 sequences, less than 35% of which occur a single time. Roughly 0.8% of the sample is in the top ten clones. The sample consisted of sorted CD4+, CD8+, or CD8+CD57+ T cells (not recorded which) from PBMCs. The source of these receptors is a human donor with aplastic anemia.

This clonotype was found once. The chain is built from TRBV7-9 and TRBJ2-7; no clear D. V lost 4 bases, J lost 0 bases, and 13 bases lay in between. CDR1 and CDR2 (germline): SEHNR, FQNEAQ (reference sequence). This CDR3 comprises 15 residues. The DNA for the CDR3 is TGTGCCAGCAGCTACGGCCCCGACGGCTCCTACGAGCAGTACTTC. Translating gives CASSYGPDGSYEQYF.

This clonotype came up many times. The V call is TRBV29-1, the J call TRBJ2-6; D may be TRBD2 (5 bases). Trimming stripped 6 bases from V and 5 bases from J, with 14 bases between. The germline V gene encodes CDR1 SQVTM and CDR2 ANQGSEA. The CDR3 spans 14 residues. This CDR3 reads CSVGEGLRANVLTF. The CDR3 DNA sequence: TGCAGCGTGGGAGAGGGCCTGCGGGCCAACGTCCTGACTTTC.

The V gene is TRBV10-1, the J gene TRBJ1-2; no clear D gene. The V gene's germline CDR1 is WNHNN and CDR2 SYGVQD (reference sequence). The CDR3 runs 11 residues. Trimming took off 5 bases at V and 13 bases at J, with 14 bases between the two ends. The CDR3 here is CASSPAQYCTF. The CDR3 bases are TGCGCCAGCAGTCCCGCGCAATACTGCACCTTC.

This clonotype was counted between two and nine times. The CDR3 DNA reads as TGTGCCAGCAGAAAGGACAGGGACTCAGGGGCCAACGTCCTGACTTTC. Amino acids: CASRKDRDSGANVLTF. The gene calls are TRBV11-2 and TRBJ2-6, with 8 bases identical to TRBD1. Unmatched junction bases numbered 8, after V lost 6 bases and J lost 4 bases. The CDR3 is made up of 16 amino acids. Germline lookup yields CDR1 SGHAT and CDR2 FQNNGV.